What follows are 10 T cell receptor beta chains derived from one specimen sequenced in a study of blood T cell repertoires in COVID-19. The assay was immunoSEQ multiplex PCR, and TCRdb's table has in-frame clones only and misses some. Of 200,000 to 300,000 clones listed, roughly 90% are singletons. The specimen was peripheral blood. These receptors were taken from a man aged 55 to 70 who had recovered from COVID-19.

Here the CDR3 reads CATATGQLHEQYF. CDR3 bases: TGTGCTACCGCGACCGGCCAACTACACGAGCAGTACTTC. The chain uses TRBV28 and TRBJ2-7; D gene ambiguous. The CDR3 extends over 13 amino acids. CDR1 MDHEN and CDR2 SYDVKM come from the germline V gene.

The chain uses TRBV7-8 and TRBJ1-4; TRBD1 is a possible D gene (6 bases). V lost 0 bases, J lost 10 bases, and 18 bases lay in between. Germline V gene sequence: CDR1 SGHVS, CDR2 FQNEAQ. This CDR3 region has 16 residues. The CDR3 reads CASSLARQELEGKLFF. CDR3 in DNA: TGTGCCAGCAGCTTAGCGCGACAGGAACTCGAAGGAAAACTGTTTTTT.

This chain uses TRBV9 with TRBJ2-6; tentative D call: TRBD1 (5 bases). Looked up from germline, CDR1 is SGDLS and CDR2 is YYNGEE. Trimming removed 1 base at V and 0 bases at J, with 17 bases between. The CDR3 extends over 19 amino acids. DNA of the CDR3: TGTGCCAGCAGCGTAAATCTTCAGGACACGACCTCTGGGGCCAACGTCCTGACTTTC. Translating gives CASSVNLQDTTSGANVLTF.

V gene TRBV5-1 combines with J gene TRBJ1-3; D uncertain. The CDR3 has 16 residues. Germline CDR1 SGHRS, CDR2 YFSETQ. Trimming cost V 0 bases and J 4 bases, with 14 bases left between them. The CDR3 protein is CASSLGPDGLGNTIYF. CDR3 bases: TGCGCCAGCAGCTTGGGACCTGACGGGTTGGGAAACACCATATATTTT.

The J gene is TRBJ2-7, the V gene TRBV19, with 7 bases fitting TRBD1. The CDR3 length is 13 residues. Germline CDR1 LNHDA, CDR2 SQIVND (reference sequence). Trimming cost V 1 base and J 6 bases; bases outside gene matches: 3. Here the CDR3 reads CASSIGQGGEQYF. Written as DNA, the CDR3 is TGTGCCAGTAGTATAGGACAGGGCGGCGAGCAGTACTTC.

The CDR3, as DNA: TGTGCCAGCAGGCTCATGGGGGGGGCAGATACGCAGTATTTT. Residues: CASRLMGGADTQYF. The chain combines TRBV7-6 with TRBJ2-3; 7 bases are a match to TRBD2. Per the germline V gene, CDR1 is SGHVS and CDR2 is FNYEAQ. The CDR3 sequence is 14 residues long. V trimming: 6 bases; J trimming: 4 bases; junction bases outside the gene matches: 7.

This clone was recorded a few times. The chain is built from TRBV6-6 and TRBJ1-6; a weak D match, TRBD1 (6 bases). V lost 7 bases and J 0 bases, leaving 10 bases between the germline ends. The CDR3 totals 15 residues. Germline lookup yields CDR1 MNHNY and CDR2 SVGAGI (reference sequence). CDR3 nucleotide sequence: TGTGCCAGCACCCAGACAGGCTCCTATAATTCACCCCTCCACTTT. Its protein product is CASTQTGSYNSPLHF.

The CDR3 protein is CSVTLGGAQDTQYF. DNA of the CDR3: TGCAGCGTGACCCTGGGGGGGGCCCAGGATACGCAGTATTTT. V usage is TRBV29-1 and J usage is TRBJ2-3; TRBD2 might be the D (7 bases). Germline values: CDR1 SQVTM, CDR2 ANQGSEA. V was cut by 6 bases and J by 6 bases, with 19 bases left in between. The CDR3 runs 14 residues.

V gene TRBV27 combines with J gene TRBJ2-1; D possibly corresponds to TRBD2 (5 bases). Germline V lookup: CDR1 MNHEY, CDR2 SMNVEV (reference sequence). CDR3 length: 15 amino acids. V lost 6 bases to trimming and J lost 8 bases, with 20 bases between them. This CDR3 reads CASSLPMADWDEQFF. As DNA, the CDR3 is TGTGCCAGCAGCCTCCCGATGGCGGACTGGGATGAGCAGTTCTTC.

The chain uses TRBV5-4 and TRBJ2-1, with 9 bases aligning to TRBD1. The junction had 4 bases not matched to a gene; V was cut back by 7 bases and J by 2 bases. The CDR3 covers 14 residues. Germline V gives CDR1 SGHNT, CDR2 YYREEE (reference sequence). DNA of the CDR3: TGTGCCAGCGGACAGGGGACTACCTACAATGAGCAGTTCTTC. It translates to CASGQGTTYNEQFF.